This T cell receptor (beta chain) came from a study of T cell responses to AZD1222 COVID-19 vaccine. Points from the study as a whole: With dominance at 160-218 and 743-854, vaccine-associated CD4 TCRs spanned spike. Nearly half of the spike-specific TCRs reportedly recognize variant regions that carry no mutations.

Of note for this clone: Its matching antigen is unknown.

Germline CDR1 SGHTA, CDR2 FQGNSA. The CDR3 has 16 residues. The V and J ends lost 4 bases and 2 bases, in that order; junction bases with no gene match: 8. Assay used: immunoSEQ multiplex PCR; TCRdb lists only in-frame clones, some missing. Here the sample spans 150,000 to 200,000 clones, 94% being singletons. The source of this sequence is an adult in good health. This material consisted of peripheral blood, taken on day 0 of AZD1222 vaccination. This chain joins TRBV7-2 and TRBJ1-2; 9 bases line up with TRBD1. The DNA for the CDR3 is TGTGCCAGCAGCTCTGGATCCGGACAGGGGAACTATGGCTACACCTTC. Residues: CASSSGSGQGNYGYTF.